The entry below gives a single T cell receptor (beta chain) sequence along with its context. Original data processing: Reference gene primer amplification in the assay estimated nucleated cell counts. Data came from immunoSEQ multiplex PCR; TCRdb stores just in-frame clones and leaves some out. V, J and clone size reflect that table, while D and trimming were determined from the DNA. The data contain about 440,000 clones, around 89% of them seen just once; the ten biggest clones take up about 4.5%. This entry belongs to a study of blood T cell repertoires in COVID-19. Study as a whole: The United States, Italy and Spain provided the acute and convalescent COVID-19 samples. T cells, B-cell-depleted T cells, or PBMCs supplied cDNA or gDNA.

Trimming took 5 bases from V and 4 from J; bases not matched to a gene: 5. CDR1 and CDR2 (germline): LGHDT, YNNKEL (reference sequence). The CDR3 covers 14 residues. The V gene is TRBV3-1 (or the pseudogene TRBV3-2), the J gene TRBJ1-2; 9 bases fit TRBD1. Sequenced material: peripheral blood. This TCR came from a woman in her thirties with acute or convalescent COVID-19. The CDR3 loop is CASSSDRGIYGYTF. As DNA, the CDR3 is TGTGCCAGCAGCTCGGACAGGGGAATCTATGGCTACACCTTC.